This T cell receptor beta chain was captured in a study of graft-versus-host responses after intestinal transplantation. Study-level background: Recipients uniformly received anti-thymocyte globulin induction, followed by tacrolimus and steroids for roughly 3 years.

Sequenced by immunoSEQ multiplex PCR; TCRdb stores in-frame clones only, minus some. The profile covers tens of thousands of clones, with under 95% appearing a single time and roughly 2.8% taken by the ten largest. Per germline, CDR1 GTSNPN and CDR2 SVGIG (reference sequence). The CDR3 runs 13 residues. Between the trimmed V and J ends, which lost 4 bases and 3 bases, there was a span of 12 bases. The source is a human patient who received an intestinal transplant, so some T cells may come from the graft donor. This sample comprised PBMCs, obtained approximately 120 days after intestinal transplantation. The chain recombines TRBV30 with TRBJ1-2; D call uncertain. CDR3 bases: TGTGCCTGGAACCCCACACGTCACTATGGCTACACCTTC. Translating gives CAWNPTRHYGYTF.